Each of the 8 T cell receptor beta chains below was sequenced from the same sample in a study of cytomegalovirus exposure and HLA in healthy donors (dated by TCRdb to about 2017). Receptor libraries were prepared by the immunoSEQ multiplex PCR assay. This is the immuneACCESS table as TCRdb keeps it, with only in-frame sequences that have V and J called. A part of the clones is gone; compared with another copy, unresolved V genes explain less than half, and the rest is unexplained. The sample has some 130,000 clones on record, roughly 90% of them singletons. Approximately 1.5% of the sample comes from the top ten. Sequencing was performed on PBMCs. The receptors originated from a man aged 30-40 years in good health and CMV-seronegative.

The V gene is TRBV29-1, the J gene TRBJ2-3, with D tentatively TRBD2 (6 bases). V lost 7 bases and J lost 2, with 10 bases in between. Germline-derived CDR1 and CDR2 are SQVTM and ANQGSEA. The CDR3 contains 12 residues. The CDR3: CSGRDSTDTQYF. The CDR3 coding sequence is TGCAGCGGGAGGGACTCCACAGATACGCAGTATTTT.

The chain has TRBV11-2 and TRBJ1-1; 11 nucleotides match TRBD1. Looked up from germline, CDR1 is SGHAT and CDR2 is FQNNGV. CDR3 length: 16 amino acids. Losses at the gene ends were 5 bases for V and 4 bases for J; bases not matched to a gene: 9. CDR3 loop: CASSVSRTGGLTEAFF. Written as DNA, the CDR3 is TGTGCCAGCAGCGTCTCAAGGACAGGGGGCCTCACTGAAGCTTTCTTT.

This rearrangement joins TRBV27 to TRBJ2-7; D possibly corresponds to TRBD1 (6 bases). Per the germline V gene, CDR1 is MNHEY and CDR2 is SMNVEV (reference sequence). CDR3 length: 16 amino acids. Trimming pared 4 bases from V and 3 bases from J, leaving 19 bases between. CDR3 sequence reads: CASSSTPGTLVYEQYF. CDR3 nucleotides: TGTGCCAGCAGTTCAACCCCCGGGACACTTGTCTACGAGCAGTACTTC.

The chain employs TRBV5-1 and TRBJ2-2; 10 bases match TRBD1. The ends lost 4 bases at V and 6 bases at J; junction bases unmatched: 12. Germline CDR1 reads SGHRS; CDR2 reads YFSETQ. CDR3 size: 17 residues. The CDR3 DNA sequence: TGCGCCAGCAGCGCCGTCCCGGGACAGGGGCTGGCCGGGGAGCTGTTTTTT. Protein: CASSAVPGQGLAGELFF.

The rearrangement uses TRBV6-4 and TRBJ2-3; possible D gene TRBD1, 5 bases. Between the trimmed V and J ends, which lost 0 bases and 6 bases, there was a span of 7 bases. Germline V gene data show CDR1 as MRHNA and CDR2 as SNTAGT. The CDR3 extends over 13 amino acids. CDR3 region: CASSDSSGDTQYF. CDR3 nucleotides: TGTGCCAGCAGTGACTCGTCAGGGGATACGCAGTATTTT.

CDR3 sequence (DNA): TGTGCCAGCAGTTACTCCTGGGCAGGTACGAACACTGAAGCTTTCTTT. Translating gives CASSYSWAGTNTEAFF. The chain has TRBV6-5 and TRBJ1-1; D gene unclear. The CDR3 spans 16 residues. Looked up from germline, CDR1 is MNHEY and CDR2 is SVGAGI. Trimming left V 0 bases short and J 1 base short, with 12 bases between.

CDR3 residues: CASSEAGAVETQYF. As DNA, the CDR3 is TGTGCCAGCAGTGAAGCGGGGGCGGTGGAGACCCAGTACTTC. This chain links TRBV6-1 with TRBJ2-5, with D possibly being TRBD1 (6 bases). This CDR3 has 14 amino acids. The V and J ends lost 0 bases and 5 bases respectively, with 10 bases between them. CDR1 is MNHNS, CDR2 SASEGT, per germline.

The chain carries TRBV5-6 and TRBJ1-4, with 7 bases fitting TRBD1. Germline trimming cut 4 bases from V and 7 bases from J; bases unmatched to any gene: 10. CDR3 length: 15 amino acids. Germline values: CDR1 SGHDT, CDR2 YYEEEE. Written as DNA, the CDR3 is TGTGCCAGCAGCCCGGTGGACAGGTTAGGTGAAAAACTGTTTTTT. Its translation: CASSPVDRLGEKLFF.